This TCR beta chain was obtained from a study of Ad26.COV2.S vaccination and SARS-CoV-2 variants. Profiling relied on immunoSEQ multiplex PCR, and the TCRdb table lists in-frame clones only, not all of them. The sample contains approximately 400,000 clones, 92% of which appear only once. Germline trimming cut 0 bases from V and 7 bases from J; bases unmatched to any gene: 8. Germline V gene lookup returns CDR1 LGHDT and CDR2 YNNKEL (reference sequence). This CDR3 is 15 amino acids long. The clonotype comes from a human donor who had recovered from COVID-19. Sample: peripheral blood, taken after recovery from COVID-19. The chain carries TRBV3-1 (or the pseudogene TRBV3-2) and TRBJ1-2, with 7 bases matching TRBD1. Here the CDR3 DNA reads TGTGCCAGCAGCCAAGACCAACAGGGGCGGGGTGGCTACACCTTC. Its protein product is CASSQDQQGRGGYTF.